There are many counts of the clone carrying this T cell receptor (beta chain). This sample stems from a study of T cells in Graves' hyperthyroidism and ophthalmopathy. Study context: Upon initial diagnosis and before any treatment, peripheral blood was collected.

This CDR3 has 15 amino acids. V was clipped by 5 bases and J by 1 base, with 12 bases between them. RNA transcripts yielded amplified TCR beta CDR3 regions. HTBI primers were employed in a first-round RT-PCR of the TCR CDR3. TCRdb reprocessed the multiplex PCR reads with MiXCR, giving one entry per CDR3 protein. In the table there are some 740,000 distinct CDR3 sequences, about 15% of which are singletons. Sequenced material: blood. J is TRBJ1-5 and V is TRBV12-3 or TRBV12-4, with D possibly TRBD1 on 5 matching bases. This TCR derives from a woman under 30 with Graves' hyperthyroidism. The CDR3 loop is CASSPGFFSNQPQHF. CDR3 sequence (DNA): TGTGCCAGCAGTCCAGGGTTTTTCAGCAATCAGCCCCAGCATTTT.